This T cell receptor (beta chain) was sequenced for a study of T cell responses to AZD1222 COVID-19 vaccine. Findings and caveats of the study: White British ancestry dominated among donors, who included more females, and clonal diversity was possibly underestimated.

In its sample, this clone was seen once. What it recognizes is unknown. TCRdb's copy holds only in-frame clones and misses some; the assay was immunoSEQ multiplex PCR. The table has 95,000 to 150,000 clones, more than 80% seen once. The CDR3 loop spans 14 amino acids. V lost 3 bases to trimming and J lost 2 bases, with 11 bases between them. Germline V gene data show CDR1 as MDHEN and CDR2 as SYDVKM. V gene TRBV28 combines with J gene TRBJ2-7; no clear D. The sequences come from peripheral blood, collected on day 0 of AZD1222 vaccination. This TCR was sampled from an adult in good health. The CDR3 protein is CASSFMPSPYEQYF. The CDR3 region has the DNA TGTGCCAGCAGTTTTATGCCTTCCCCCTACGAGCAGTACTTC.